The present TCR beta chain was sequenced within a study of identical twins. This CDR3 region has 15 residues. The germline V gene encodes CDR1 LGHDT and CDR2 YNNKEL (reference sequence). V lost 4 bases, J lost 6 bases, and 11 bases stayed unmatched. This clonotype has just a few counts. TCRdb recomputed calls from the 5' RACE reads with MiXCR, one row per CDR3 protein. Here the sample spans fewer than 550,000 distinct CDR3 sequences, more than 13% being singletons. The data also belong to a second study, concerning yellow fever vaccine responses in identical twins.

Sequencing used CD4+ T cells sorted from blood. The chain employs TRBV3-1 and TRBJ1-2, with 7 nucleotides matching TRBD1. This clonotype was sampled from a woman aged 18-30 years in good health. In DNA form, the CDR3 reads TGTGCCAGCAGCCCCCGGCGACAGGGAGGGGATGGCTACACCTTC. Translation: CASSPRRQGGDGYTF.